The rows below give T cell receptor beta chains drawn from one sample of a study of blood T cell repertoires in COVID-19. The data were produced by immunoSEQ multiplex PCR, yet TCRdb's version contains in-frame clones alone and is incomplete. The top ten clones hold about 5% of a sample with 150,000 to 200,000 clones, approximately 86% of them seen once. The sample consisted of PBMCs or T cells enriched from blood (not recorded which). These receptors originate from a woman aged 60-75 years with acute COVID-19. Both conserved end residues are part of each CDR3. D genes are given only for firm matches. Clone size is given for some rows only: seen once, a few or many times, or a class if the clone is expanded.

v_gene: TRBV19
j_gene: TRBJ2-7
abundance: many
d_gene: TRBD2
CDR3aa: CARAGTPGFYEQYF
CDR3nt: TGTGCCAGAGCGGGGACTCCCGGTTTCTACGAGCAGTACTTC

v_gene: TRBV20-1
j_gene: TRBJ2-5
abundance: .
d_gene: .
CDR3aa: CSASWAGKRRASRQETQYF
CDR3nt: TGCAGTGCTAGTTGGGCAGGGAAGAGGAGAGCCTCCAGACAAGAGACCCAGTACTTC

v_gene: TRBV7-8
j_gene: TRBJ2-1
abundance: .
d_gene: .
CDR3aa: CASSLGVEAEQFF
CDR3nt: TGTGCCAGCAGCCTAGGAGTCGAGGCTGAGCAGTTCTTC

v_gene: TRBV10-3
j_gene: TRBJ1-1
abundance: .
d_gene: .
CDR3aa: CAIRIEDRHNTEAFF
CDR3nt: TGTGCCATCAGAATTGAAGACAGACACAACACTGAAGCTTTCTTT

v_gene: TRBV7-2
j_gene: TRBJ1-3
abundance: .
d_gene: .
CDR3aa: CASSFSPPGSGNTIYF
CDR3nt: TGTGCCAGCAGCTTCTCCCCCCCGGGCTCTGGAAACACCATATATTTT

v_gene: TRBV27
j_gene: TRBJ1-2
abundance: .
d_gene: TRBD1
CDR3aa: CASSLSKGGGYGYTF
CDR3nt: TGTGCCAGCAGTTTATCGAAAGGGGGCGGCTATGGCTACACCTTC

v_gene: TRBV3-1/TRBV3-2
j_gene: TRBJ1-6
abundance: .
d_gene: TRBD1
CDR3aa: CASSQEYGTGESPLHF
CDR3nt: TGTGCCAGCAGCCAAGAATATGGGACAGGGGAATCACCCCTCCACTTT

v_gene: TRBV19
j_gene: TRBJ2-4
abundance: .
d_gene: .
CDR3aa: CATQVSLAKNIQYF
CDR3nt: TGTGCCACTCAGGTGTCTTTAGCCAAAAACATTCAGTACTTC

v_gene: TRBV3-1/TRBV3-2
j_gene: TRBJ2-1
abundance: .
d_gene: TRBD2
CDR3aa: CASSHADSKGRDEQFF
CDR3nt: TGTGCCAGCAGCCATGCGGATTCCAAGGGGAGGGATGAGCAGTTCTTC

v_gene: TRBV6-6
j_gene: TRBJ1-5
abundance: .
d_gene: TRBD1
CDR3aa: CASSYSTGTDRQPQHF
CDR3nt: TGTGCCAGCAGTTACTCGACAGGGACAGATCGTCAGCCCCAGCATTTT

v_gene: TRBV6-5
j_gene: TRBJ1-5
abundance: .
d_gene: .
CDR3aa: CASRQGRNQPQHF
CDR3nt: TGTGCCAGCAGGCAGGGGCGCAATCAGCCCCAGCATTTT

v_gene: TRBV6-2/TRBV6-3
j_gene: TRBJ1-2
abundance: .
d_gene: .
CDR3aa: CASSRLTVNYGYTF
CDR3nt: TGTGCCAGCAGTCGACTGACAGTTAACTATGGCTACACCTTC

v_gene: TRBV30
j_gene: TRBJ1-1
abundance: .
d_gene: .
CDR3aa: CAWSVVQGAQAFF
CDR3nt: TGTGCCTGGAGTGTCGTACAGGGAGCACAAGCTTTCTTT

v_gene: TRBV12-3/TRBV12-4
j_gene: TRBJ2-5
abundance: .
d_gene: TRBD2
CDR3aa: CASGGTSGETQYF
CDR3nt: TGTGCCAGCGGAGGGACTAGCGGGGAGACCCAGTACTTC

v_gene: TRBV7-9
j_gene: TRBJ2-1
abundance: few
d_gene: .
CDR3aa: CASSLSQYNEQFF
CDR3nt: TGTGCCAGCAGCTTATCCCAGTACAATGAGCAGTTCTTC

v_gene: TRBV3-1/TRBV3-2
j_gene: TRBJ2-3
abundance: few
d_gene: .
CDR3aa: CASSQDLSGLPSTDTQYF
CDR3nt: TGTGCCAGCAGCCAAGACCTGAGCGGGTTACCAAGCACAGATACGCAGTATTTT

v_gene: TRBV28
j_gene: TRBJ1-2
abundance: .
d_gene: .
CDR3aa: CASSYRDGYTF
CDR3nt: TGTGCCAGCAGCTATCGGGATGGCTACACCTTC

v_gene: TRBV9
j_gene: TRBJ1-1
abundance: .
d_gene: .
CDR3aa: CASSLTGIPNTEAFF
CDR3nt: TGTGCCAGCAGCCTCACAGGGATCCCAAACACTGAAGCTTTCTTT

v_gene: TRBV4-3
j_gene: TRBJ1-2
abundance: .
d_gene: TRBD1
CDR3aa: CASSSLGQAVYGYTF
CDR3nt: TGCGCCAGCAGCAGCCTTGGACAGGCCGTCTATGGCTACACCTTC

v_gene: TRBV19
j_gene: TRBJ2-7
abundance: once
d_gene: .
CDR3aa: CASSIPPGEQYF
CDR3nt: TGTGCCAGTAGTATCCCGCCGGGCGAGCAGTACTTC

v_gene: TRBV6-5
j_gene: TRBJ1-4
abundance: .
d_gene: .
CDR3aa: CASSLQYSTNEKLFF
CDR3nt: TGTGCCAGCAGTCTACAGTATTCAACTAATGAAAAACTGTTTTTT

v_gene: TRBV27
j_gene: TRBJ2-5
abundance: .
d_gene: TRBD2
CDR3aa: CASRTAGTSGRAVETQYF
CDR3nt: TGTGCCAGCCGAACAGCCGGGACTAGCGGGAGGGCCGTGGAGACCCAGTACTTC

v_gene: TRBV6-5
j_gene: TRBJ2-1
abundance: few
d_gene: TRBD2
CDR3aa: CASLLSGRAGEQFF
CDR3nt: TGTGCCAGCCTCCTTAGCGGGAGGGCCGGTGAGCAGTTCTTC

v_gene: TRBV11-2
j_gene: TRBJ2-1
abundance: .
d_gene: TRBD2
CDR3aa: CASSLDWTSGVSSYNEQFF
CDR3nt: TGTGCCAGCAGCTTAGACTGGACTAGCGGGGTGAGCTCCTACAATGAGCAGTTCTTC